This T cell receptor (beta chain) emerged from a study of technical replicates of blood from several donors (dated by TCRdb to 2015 to 2018). Receptor libraries were prepared by the immunoSEQ multiplex PCR assay. TCRdb limited this immuneACCESS table to in-frame rearrangements with V and J called. A share of clones is missing; checked studies link under half to unresolved V genes, and the rest is unexplained. A total of around 100,000 clones appear in this sample, over 95% of them only once. The ten largest account for approximately 0.2% of the sample. The CDR3 holds 15 amino acids from the cysteine to the phenylalanine. Only the CDR3 DNA is retained, 45 bases long and in frame from the first base. Looking up the germline V gene yields CDR1 SGHRS and CDR2 YFSETQ. V is reduced by 4 bases and J by 0 bases, leaving a spacing of 14 bases between them. This clone was detected only once. Its antigen is currently not known. Nothing much larger sits one base from this clone, and base qualities are not available.

The sample was T cells isolated from PBMCs. The V gene is TRBV5-1 and the J gene is TRBJ2-7, with a weak D call of TRBD2 (5 bases match). The receptor comes from a human donor in good health. The CDR3 here reads CASSDGYGDSYEQYF. The DNA sequence is as follows: TGCGCCAGCAGCGATGGGTACGGGGACTCCTACGAGCAGTACTTC.